This T cell receptor (beta chain) appears in the sequencing data of a study of shared clonotypes between healthy human individuals. The length of the CDR3 is 14 residues. The germline gives CDR1 WSHSY, CDR2 SAAADI. V shed 10 bases, J shed 5 bases, and the junction held 10 bases outside the gene matches. Profiled with immunoSEQ multiplex PCR; TCRdb holds only in-frame clones, not every one. Of roughly 2.2 million clones in the sample, more than 80% were seen once. The specimen was naive CD4+ T cells from PBMCs. Regarding subset: CD45RA+ positively selected. This TCR derives from a young man in good health. Some clones in this sample may be carry-over from other donors' samples. The chain joins TRBV10-2 to TRBJ2-2; the match to TRBD1 covers 7 bases. The CDR3 region has the DNA TGCGCCACTACCCGGACAGGTGGAACCGGGGAGCTGTTTTTT. Amino acid sequence: CATTRTGGTGELFF.